This is a list of T cell receptor beta chains from one sample in a study of blood T cell repertoires in COVID-19. Data came from immunoSEQ multiplex PCR; TCRdb stores just in-frame clones and leaves some out. The sample consists of about 51,000 clones, 86% of them appearing once. The sample comprised peripheral blood. These receptors came from a man of 80 years or more with active COVID-19. The CDR3 runs from the conserved cysteine through the conserved F or W. Each record gives: J gene, D gene, clone size, V gene, CDR3 DNA, CDR3 protein. A D gene is named only where the DNA matches it firmly. Rows may omit the clone size; those that give it use once, few, many or a size class.

TRBJ2-3,TRBD2,once,TRBV30,TGTGCCTGGACCCCTAGCGGAGACACAGATACGCAGTATTTT,CAWTPSGDTDTQYF
TRBJ2-1,TRBD2,NA,TRBV5-4,TGTGCCAGCAGCCATCACACTAGCGCCTCTCCCCTCTACAATGAGCAGTTCTTC,CASSHHTSASPLYNEQFF
TRBJ2-5,TRBD2,NA,TRBV5-1,TGCGCCAGCAGCTTGGGGACTAGCGGGAGGGAAGAGACCCAGTACTTC,CASSLGTSGREETQYF
TRBJ2-3,NA,once,TRBV28,TGTGCCAGCAGTTACTCCACAGATACGCAGTATTTT,CASSYSTDTQYF
TRBJ2-1,TRBD1,NA,TRBV10-1,TGCGCCAGCAGTGAGTCGCAGGGGGCACGTTACAATGAGCAGTTCTTC,CASSESQGARYNEQFF
TRBJ2-3,TRBD2,NA,TRBV6-2/TRBV6-3,TGTGCCAGCAGTTACGTTCGGGGGGGGAGAGCCACAGATACGCAGTATTTT,CASSYVRGGRATDTQYF
TRBJ1-2,NA,NA,TRBV6-2/TRBV6-3,TGTGCCAGCAGTTACAAGGGGGACTATGGCTACACCTTC,CASSYKGDYGYTF
TRBJ1-2,NA,NA,TRBV5-4,TGTGCCAGCAGCTTGGCAGGGCGGCGAGATTATGGCTACACCTTC,CASSLAGRRDYGYTF
TRBJ2-2,TRBD2,NA,TRBV6-5,TGTGCCAGCAGTTCTCTTAGGTCGAGCGGGAGTCGGGAGCTGTTTTTT,CASSSLRSSGSRELFF
TRBJ2-1,TRBD2,NA,TRBV9,TGTGCCAGCAGCGGGCCCAATGTCGCGGGAGGTTCCTACAATGAGCAGTTCTTC,CASSGPNVAGGSYNEQFF
TRBJ1-2,NA,NA,TRBV10-3,TGTGCCATCAGTGACCTACGACAGGTAGATCGGAGCTTCTATGGCTACACCTTC,CAISDLRQVDRSFYGYTF
TRBJ2-3,NA,once,TRBV5-4,TGTGCCACCCGAGGGCCAGATACGCAGTATTTT,CATRGPDTQYF
TRBJ2-2,TRBD1,NA,TRBV5-6,TGTGCCAGCAGCTTCGGGACAGGGGGCACCGGGGAGCTGTTTTTT,CASSFGTGGTGELFF
TRBJ1-2,NA,NA,TRBV6-5,TGTGCCAGCAGGCAGGACATCTATGGCTACACCTTC,CASRQDIYGYTF
TRBJ2-1,TRBD2,NA,TRBV19,TGTGCCAGTAGTATGCCCGGGACTAGCTCCTTTGAGCAGTTCTTC,CASSMPGTSSFEQFF
TRBJ2-1,TRBD2,NA,TRBV6-6,TGTGCCAGCACAGCGGGAGTATCTTACAATGAGCAGTTCTTC,CASTAGVSYNEQFF
TRBJ2-5,NA,NA,TRBV5-4,TGTGCCAGCAGATCGAGAGGAAGACTAGTGGAGGAGACCCAGTACTTC,CASRSRGRLVEETQYF
TRBJ1-2,NA,NA,TRBV5-6,TGTGCCGGCAGCCGGGCGGGCAGGGGAGACTATGGCTACACCTTC,CAGSRAGRGDYGYTF
TRBJ2-5,TRBD1,NA,TRBV2,TGTGCCAGCAGCAAAGCGACAGGGAGCCAAGAGACCCAGTACTTC,CASSKATGSQETQYF
TRBJ1-4,NA,NA,TRBV18,TGTGCCAGCTCACCACCTTCTTCAGGGGTGGAAAAACTGTTTTTT,CASSPPSSGVEKLFF
TRBJ2-7,TRBD2,NA,TRBV6-2/TRBV6-3,TGTGCCAGCAGCTTCGCGGGAGTTTCCCACGAGCAGTACTTC,CASSFAGVSHEQYF
TRBJ2-3,TRBD1,NA,TRBV15,TGTGCCACCAGCTCCAGGGACAGTTACACAGATACGCAGTATTTT,CATSSRDSYTDTQYF
TRBJ2-5,TRBD2,NA,TRBV7-2,TGTGCCAGCAGCTTAAGACTAGCGGGAAGGGAGACCCAGTACTTC,CASSLRLAGRETQYF
TRBJ1-1,NA,NA,TRBV5-4,TGTGCCAGCAGCTTAACAGGGTTGGGTGAAGCTTTCTTT,CASSLTGLGEAFF